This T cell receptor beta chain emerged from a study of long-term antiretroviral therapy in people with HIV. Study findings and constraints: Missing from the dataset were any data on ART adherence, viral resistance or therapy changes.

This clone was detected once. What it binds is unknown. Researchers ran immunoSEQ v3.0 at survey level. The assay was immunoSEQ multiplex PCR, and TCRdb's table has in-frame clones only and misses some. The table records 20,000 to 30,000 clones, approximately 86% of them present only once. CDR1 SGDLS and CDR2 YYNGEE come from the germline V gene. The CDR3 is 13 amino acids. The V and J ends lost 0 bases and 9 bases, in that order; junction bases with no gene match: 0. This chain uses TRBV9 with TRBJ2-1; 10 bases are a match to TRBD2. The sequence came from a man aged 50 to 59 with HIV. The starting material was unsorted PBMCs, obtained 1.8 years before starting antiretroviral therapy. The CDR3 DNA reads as TGTGCCAGCAGCGTAGGACTAGCGGGTGAGCAGTTCTTC. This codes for CASSVGLAGEQFF.